The present T cell receptor (beta chain) was sequenced within a study of blood T cell repertoires in COVID-19 (dated by TCRdb to 2019 to 2021). The study in broad terms: The collaborator samples originated in the United States, Italy and Spain and spanned the acute and convalescent phases of COVID-19. Samples were obtained from the ongoing ImmuneRACE study (first 160 participants) and from 1,200 or so subjects provided by 6 global collaborators. The prospective study material was composed of cDNA or gDNA derived from T cells, B-cell-depleted T cells, or PBMCs. The repertoires were released in a freely available public database meant as a resource for research on the immune response to SARS-CoV-2. A de-identified subject ID, COVID-19 status, age in years and sex were almost always included in the sample metadata. The dataset comprised deeply sampled blood TCRbeta repertoires from subjects exposed to, actively infected with, or recovered from COVID-19. HLA class I and class II types, where available, came from metadata supplied by the sample provider rather than from assay-based typing. The paper's findings and limits, for the study overall: Clinical and demographic metadata were provided uncurated, with the amount varying by source and participant.

TCRbeta CDR3 regions were amplified from genomic DNA by means of the immunoSEQ Assay, a bias-controlled multiplex PCR. As for the authors' bioinformatics: The number of nucleated cells in each sample was estimated from the amplification of reference gene primers within the assay. To quantify the absolute abundance of each unique TCRbeta CDR3 rearrangement, sequence reads were collapsed and filtered. For each sample, productive Simpson clonality was calculated as the square root of Simpson's diversity index across productive rearrangements. TCRdb provides this immuneACCESS table in a form limited to in-frame rearrangements. Some clones are lacking; in checked studies, under half of them reflect an unresolved V gene, and why the rest are absent is not known. That table gives V, J and clone size, and the DNA gave D and trimming. In all, the sample holds some 120,000 clones, and over 55% of those were seen once. The top ten clones comprise approximately 2% of the sample.

Collaborating institutions collected whole blood in K2EDTA tubes following their own protocols. Collaborator samples were shipped for TCRbeta analysis as frozen whole blood, isolated PBMCs, or DNA extracted from either sample type. Turning to this clone: This receptor's antigen is unknown. No much larger clone exists at a distance of one base, and base qualities are not known.

The CDR3 goes from the cysteine to the phenylalanine over 11 residues. Left in the record is the CDR3 DNA by itself, 33 bases read in frame from the first base. The germline V gene specifies MDHEN as CDR1 and SYDVKM as CDR2. At the junction V is shortened by 5 bases and J by 8 bases, with 9 bases in between. What was sequenced was peripheral blood. The receptor was derived from a woman in her 70s with acute or convalescent COVID-19. The rearrangement combines TRBV28 with TRBJ1-2; the D gene remains uncertain. CDR3 sequence: CASSGILGYTF. The DNA sequence reads TGTGCCAGCAGTGGCATATTAGGCTACACCTTC.